This T cell receptor (beta chain) was profiled in a study of immune cell composition in non-small cell lung cancer. General study results and limits: TIL tumour reactivity correlated with maximal tumour-associated clone frequency in adenocarcinoma. Lung adenocarcinomas had lower top 10 clone scores and clonality than squamous tumours.

On this clone itself: Its antigen is currently unknown.

This CDR3 region has 17 residues. The ends were cut back, 2 bases at V and 1 base at J, with 16 bases in the middle. Germline CDR1 reads KGHSH; CDR2 reads LQKENI. The table came from immunoSEQ multiplex PCR; TCRdb's copy has only in-frame clones and leaves some out. The sample has roughly 6,700 clones; under 75% are singletons. The chain carries TRBV18 and TRBJ2-3, with a possible D match to TRBD2 (6 bases). This receptor was taken from a human donor with non-small cell lung cancer. The material sequenced was lung tumor tissue. The chain's CDR3 is CASSPSQSGGGTDTQYF. The CDR3 DNA is TGTGCCAGCTCACCAAGCCAGTCCGGCGGGGGCACAGATACGCAGTATTTT.